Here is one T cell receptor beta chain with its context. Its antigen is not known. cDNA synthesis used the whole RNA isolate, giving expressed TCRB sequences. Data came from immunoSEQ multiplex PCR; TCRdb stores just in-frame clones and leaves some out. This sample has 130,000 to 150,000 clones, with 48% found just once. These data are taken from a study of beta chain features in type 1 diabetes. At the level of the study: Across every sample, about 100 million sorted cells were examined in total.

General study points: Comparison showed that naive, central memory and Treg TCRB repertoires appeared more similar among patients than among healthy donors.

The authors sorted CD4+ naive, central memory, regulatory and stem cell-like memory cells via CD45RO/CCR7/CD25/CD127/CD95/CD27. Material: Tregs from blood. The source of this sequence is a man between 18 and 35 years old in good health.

DNA for the CDR3: TGTGCCAGCAGCAACAAGAACCGGGAGGGCCCCCACAATGAGCAGTTCTTC. Its protein is CASSNKNREGPHNEQFF. The chain carries TRBV7-9 and TRBJ2-1, with TRBD2 matching 8 bases. Trimming removed 5 bases from V and 5 bases from J; junction bases left unmatched: 14. CDR1 and CDR2 from the germline V gene are SEHNR and FQNEAQ (reference sequence). The CDR3 is made up of 17 amino acids.